This T cell receptor beta chain emerged from a study of CD4 and CD8 cells across lung adenocarcinoma regions. Samples came from patients with localized non-small cell lung adenocarcinoma. V was clipped by 11 bases and J by 0 bases, with 19 bases between them. This CDR3 contains 15 residues. Germline V gives CDR1 ENHRY, CDR2 SYGVKD. A single record per CDR3 protein comes from TCRdb applying MiXCR to the PCR reads. The sample gives tens of thousands of distinct CDR3 sequences, 50% of which show up once; 45% to 60% is in the top ten. The sequence came from a male donor with lung adenocarcinoma. The CD4 and CD8 labels of this study may be unreliable. The rearrangement uses TRBV10-3 and TRBJ2-5; perhaps TRBD1 as D (6 bases). The sample comprised CD8+ T cells from the center of a lung tumor. CDR3 nucleotides: TGTGCCGCGGCCCTCGGACAGCGTTACCAAGAGACCCAGTACTTC. This gives the protein CAAALGQRYQETQYF.